The subject of this entry is one T cell receptor beta chain. The CDR3 is 13 amino acids. Germline V CDR1 and CDR2: MNHNS, SASEGT. V was pared by 4 bases and J by 7 bases, with 11 bases between. The sample belongs to a study of OX40 agonist ivuxolimab in advanced cancers. Repertoires were generated with immunoSEQ multiplex PCR, while TCRdb's copy carries only in-frame clones and drops some. There are approximately 82,000 clones in the sample; around 83% occur only once, and more than 2% lies in the top ten. This clonotype was sampled from an adult with an advanced solid tumor such as melanoma, head and neck, liver or kidney cancer. The rearrangement uses TRBV6-1 and TRBJ1-5; D unresolved. The sample here was CD4+ or CD8+ T cells sorted from blood, taken in a trial of the OX40 agonist ivuxolimab. CDR3 DNA sequence: TGTGCCAGCAGTGCGGAGCCTCCCCAGCCCCAGCATTTT. Translating it yields CASSAEPPQPQHF.